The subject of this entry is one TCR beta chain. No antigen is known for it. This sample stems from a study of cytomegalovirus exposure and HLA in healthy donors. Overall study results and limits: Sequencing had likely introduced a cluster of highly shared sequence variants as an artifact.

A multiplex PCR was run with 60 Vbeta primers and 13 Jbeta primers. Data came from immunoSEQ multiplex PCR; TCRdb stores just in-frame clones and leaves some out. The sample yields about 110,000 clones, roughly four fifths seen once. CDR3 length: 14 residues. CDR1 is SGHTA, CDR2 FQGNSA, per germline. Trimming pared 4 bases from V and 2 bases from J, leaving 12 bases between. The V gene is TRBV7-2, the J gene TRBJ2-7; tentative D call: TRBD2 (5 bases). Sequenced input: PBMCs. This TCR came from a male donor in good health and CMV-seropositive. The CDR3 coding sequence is TGTGCCAGCAGCTCCCCGGGGTCTGCCTACGAGCAGTACTTC. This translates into CASSSPGSAYEQYF.